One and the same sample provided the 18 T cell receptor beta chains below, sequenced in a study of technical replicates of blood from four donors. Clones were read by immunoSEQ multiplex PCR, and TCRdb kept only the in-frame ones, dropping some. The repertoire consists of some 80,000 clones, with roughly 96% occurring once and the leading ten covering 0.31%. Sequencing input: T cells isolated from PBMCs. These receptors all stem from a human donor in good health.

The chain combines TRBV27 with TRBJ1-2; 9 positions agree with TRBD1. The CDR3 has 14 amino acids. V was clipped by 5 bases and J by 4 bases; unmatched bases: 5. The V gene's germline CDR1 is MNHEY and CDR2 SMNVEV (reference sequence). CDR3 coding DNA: TGTGCCAGCAGTCCGGCGGGACAGGGCTATGGCTACACCTTC. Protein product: CASSPAGQGYGYTF.

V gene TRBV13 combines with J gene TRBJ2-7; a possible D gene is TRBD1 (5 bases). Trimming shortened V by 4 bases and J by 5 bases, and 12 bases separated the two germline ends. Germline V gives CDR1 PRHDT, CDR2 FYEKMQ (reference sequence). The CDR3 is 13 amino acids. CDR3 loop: CASSSQGFHEQYF. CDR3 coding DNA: TGTGCCAGCAGCTCCCAGGGTTTCCACGAGCAGTACTTC.

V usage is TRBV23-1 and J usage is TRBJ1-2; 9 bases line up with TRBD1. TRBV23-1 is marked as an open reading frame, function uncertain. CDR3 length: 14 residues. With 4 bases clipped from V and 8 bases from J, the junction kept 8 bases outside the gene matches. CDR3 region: CASSPGTGGHGYTF. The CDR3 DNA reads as TGCGCCAGCAGTCCGGGAACAGGGGGCCACGGCTACACCTTC.

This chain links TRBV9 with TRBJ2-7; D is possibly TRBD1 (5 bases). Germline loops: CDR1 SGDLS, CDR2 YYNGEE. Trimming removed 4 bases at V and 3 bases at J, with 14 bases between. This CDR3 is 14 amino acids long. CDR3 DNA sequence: TGTGCCAGCAGCCCGACGACAGCAGTCTACGAGCAGTACTTC. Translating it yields CASSPTTAVYEQYF. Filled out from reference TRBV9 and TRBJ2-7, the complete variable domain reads DSGVTQTPKHLITATGQRVTLRCSPRSGDLSVYWYQQSLDQGLQFLIQYYNGEERAKGNILERFSAQQFPDLHSELNLSSLELGDSALYFCASSPTTAVYEQYFGPGTRLTVT.

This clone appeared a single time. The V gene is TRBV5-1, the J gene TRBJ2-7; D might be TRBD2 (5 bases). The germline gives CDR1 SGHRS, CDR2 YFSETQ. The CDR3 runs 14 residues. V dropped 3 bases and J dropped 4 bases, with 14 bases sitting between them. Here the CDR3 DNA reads TGCGCCAGCAGCTACGCTGGAGAGGGTTACGAGCAGTACTTC. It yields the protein CASSYAGEGYEQYF.

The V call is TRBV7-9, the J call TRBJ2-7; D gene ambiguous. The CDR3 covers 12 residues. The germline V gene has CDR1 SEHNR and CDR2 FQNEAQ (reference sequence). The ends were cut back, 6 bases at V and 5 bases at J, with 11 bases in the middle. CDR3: CASSTPVNEQYF. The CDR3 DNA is TGTGCCAGCAGTACACCCGTTAACGAGCAGTACTTC. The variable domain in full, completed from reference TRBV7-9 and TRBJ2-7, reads DTGVSQNPRHKITKRGQNVTFRCDPISEHNRLYWYRQTLGQGPEFLTYFQNEAQLEKSRLLSDRFSAERPKGSFSTLEIQRTEQGDSAMYLCASSTPVNEQYFGPGTRLTVT.

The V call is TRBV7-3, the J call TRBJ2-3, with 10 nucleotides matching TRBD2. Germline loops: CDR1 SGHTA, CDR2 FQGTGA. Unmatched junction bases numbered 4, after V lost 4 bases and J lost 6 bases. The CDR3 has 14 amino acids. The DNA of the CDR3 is TGTGCCAGCAGCTCTGAACTAGCGGGGGATACGCAGTATTTT. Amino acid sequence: CASSSELAGDTQYF.

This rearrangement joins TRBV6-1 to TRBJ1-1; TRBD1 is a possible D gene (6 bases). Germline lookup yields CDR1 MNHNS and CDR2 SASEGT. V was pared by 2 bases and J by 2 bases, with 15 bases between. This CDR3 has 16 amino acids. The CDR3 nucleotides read TGTGCCAGCAGTGAACTTCCCGGGACATTAAACACTGAAGCTTTCTTT. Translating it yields CASSELPGTLNTEAFF.

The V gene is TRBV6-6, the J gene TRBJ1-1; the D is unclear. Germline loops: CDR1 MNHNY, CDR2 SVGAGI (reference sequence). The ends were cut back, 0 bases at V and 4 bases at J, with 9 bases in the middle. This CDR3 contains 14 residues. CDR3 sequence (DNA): TGTGCCAGCAGTTACTCAGGAGAGCTCACTGAAGCTTTCTTT. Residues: CASSYSGELTEAFF.

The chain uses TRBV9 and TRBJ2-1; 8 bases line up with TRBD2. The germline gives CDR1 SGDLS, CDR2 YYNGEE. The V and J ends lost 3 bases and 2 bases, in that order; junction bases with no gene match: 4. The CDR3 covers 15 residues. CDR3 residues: CASSATSGTYNEQFF. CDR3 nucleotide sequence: TGTGCCAGCAGCGCTACTAGCGGAACCTACAATGAGCAGTTCTTC.

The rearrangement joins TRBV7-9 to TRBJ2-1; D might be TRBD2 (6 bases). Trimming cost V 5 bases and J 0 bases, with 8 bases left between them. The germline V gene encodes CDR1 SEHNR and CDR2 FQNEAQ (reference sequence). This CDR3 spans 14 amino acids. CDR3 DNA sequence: TGTGCCAGCAGCCAGGGACTCTCCTACAATGAGCAGTTCTTC. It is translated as CASSQGLSYNEQFF.

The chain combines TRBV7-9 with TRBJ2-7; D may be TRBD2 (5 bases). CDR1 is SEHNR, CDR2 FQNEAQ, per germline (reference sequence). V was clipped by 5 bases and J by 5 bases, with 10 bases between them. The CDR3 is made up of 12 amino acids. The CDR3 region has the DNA TGTGCCAGCAGCAGGGAGCGCCACGAGCAGTACTTC. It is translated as CASSRERHEQYF.

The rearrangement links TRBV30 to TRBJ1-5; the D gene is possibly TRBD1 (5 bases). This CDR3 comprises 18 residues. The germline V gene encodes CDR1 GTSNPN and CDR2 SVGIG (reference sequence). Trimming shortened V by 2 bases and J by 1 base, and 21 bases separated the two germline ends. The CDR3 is CAWSTDRTIDGSNQPQHF. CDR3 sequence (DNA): TGTGCCTGGAGTACTGACAGAACTATCGATGGGAGCAATCAGCCCCAGCATTTT.

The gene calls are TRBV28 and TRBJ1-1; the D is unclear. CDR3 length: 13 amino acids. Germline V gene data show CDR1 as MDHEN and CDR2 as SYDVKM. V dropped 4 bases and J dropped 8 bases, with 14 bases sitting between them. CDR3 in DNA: TGTGCCAGCAGTTCTCCCTCAACAGTCGAAGCTTTCTTT. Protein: CASSSPSTVEAFF.

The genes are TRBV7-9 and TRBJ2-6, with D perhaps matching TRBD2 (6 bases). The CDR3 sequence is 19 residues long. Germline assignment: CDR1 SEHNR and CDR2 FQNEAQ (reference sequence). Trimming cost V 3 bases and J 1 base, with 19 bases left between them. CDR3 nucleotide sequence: TGTGCCAGCAGCTTGCCTATAAGGAGGGAAGAATCTGGGGCCAACGTCCTGACTTTC. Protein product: CASSLPIRREESGANVLTF.

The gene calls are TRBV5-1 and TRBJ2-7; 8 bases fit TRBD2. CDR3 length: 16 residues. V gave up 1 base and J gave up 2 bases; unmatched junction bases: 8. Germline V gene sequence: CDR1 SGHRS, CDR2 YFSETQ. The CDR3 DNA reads TGCGCCAGCAGCTTGACGAGCGGGGGAATACCCTACGAGCAGTACTTC. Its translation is CASSLTSGGIPYEQYF.

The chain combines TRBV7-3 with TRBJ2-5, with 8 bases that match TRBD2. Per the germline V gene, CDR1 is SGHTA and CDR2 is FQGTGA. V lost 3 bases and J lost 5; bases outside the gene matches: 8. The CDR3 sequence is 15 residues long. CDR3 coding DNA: TGTGCCAGCAGCTTTCCAAGCGGGAGACGGGAGACCCAGTACTTC. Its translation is CASSFPSGRRETQYF.

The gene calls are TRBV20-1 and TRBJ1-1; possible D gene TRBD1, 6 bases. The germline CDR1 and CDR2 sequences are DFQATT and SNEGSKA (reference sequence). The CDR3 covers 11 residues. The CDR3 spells CRIIQGPEAFF. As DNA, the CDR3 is TGCAGAATTATACAGGGTCCTGAAGCTTTCTTT.